The rows below give T cell receptor beta chains drawn from one sample of a study of blood T cells in healthy people across ages. MiXCR, applied by TCRdb to the 5' RACE reads, yields one record per CDR3 protein. In the table there are some 1,500,000 distinct CDR3 sequences, roughly 43% of which are singletons. Sequencing was carried out using blood. These receptors all come from a woman younger than 35 in good health. The CDR3 runs from the conserved cysteine through the conserved F or W. The D gene is left open where the match is weak.

>TRBV7-8|TRBD1|TRBJ2-7
CASSLGTGGTEQYF
>TRBV6-5|TRBD1|TRBJ1-6
CASSYDRGLGSPLHF
>TRBV7-2|-|TRBJ2-7
CASSLARIGGQQTYYEQYF
>TRBV29-1|TRBD1|TRBJ1-4
CSVGTGVKLFF
>TRBV7-9|-|TRBJ2-1
CASSLYQGGYNEQFF
>TRBV20-1|TRBD1|TRBJ2-2
CSASRQGFSGELFF
>TRBV29-1|TRBD1|TRBJ2-5
CSAVGTVSEQYF
>TRBV7-2|TRBD1|TRBJ1-2
CASSLAGTGSGDGYTF
>TRBV5-1|-|TRBJ1-6
CASSLETGVNSPLHF
>TRBV29-1|TRBD2|TRBJ2-7
CSAGEGFGYEQYF
>TRBV30|TRBD1|TRBJ1-2
CAWDREHYGYTF
>TRBV4-3|TRBD2|TRBJ2-7
CASSQRLAVIYEQYF
>TRBV12-3/TRBV12-4|-|TRBJ1-1
CASSLVVAGAFF
>TRBV7-2|-|TRBJ1-2
CASSSGPGHAYYGYTF
>TRBV20-1|TRBD2|TRBJ2-1
CSVSPAGGPNEQFF
>TRBV13|TRBD2|TRBJ2-1
CASSLGPGGNEQFF
>TRBV6-2/TRBV6-3|-|TRBJ1-1
CATADLRNTEAFF
>TRBV28|-|-
CASRVYNEQYF
>TRBV4-1|TRBD1|TRBJ2-2
CASSPLTGRGDTGELFF
>TRBV7-2|-|TRBJ1-5
CASSLALGLQHF
>TRBV15|-|TRBJ2-3
CASQGGGSDTQYF
>TRBV6-2/TRBV6-3|-|TRBJ2-1
CASSLGGFLEQFF
>TRBV9|-|TRBJ1-2
CASSEGSGTNTNYGYTF
>TRBV6-2/TRBV6-3|TRBD1|TRBJ2-5
CASRQQGWYQETQYF
>TRBV5-1|-|TRBJ1-3
CASSLGTGEAVISGNTIYF
>TRBV5-1|-|TRBJ2-5
CASSQQSQETQYF
>TRBV11-1|TRBD2|TRBJ2-5
CASRPGLAGVNEQYF
>TRBV11-2|-|TRBJ2-3
CASSPGIIHTDTQYF
>TRBV12-3/TRBV12-4|-|TRBJ1-5
CASSPPRQVPHQPQHF
>TRBV4-3|-|-
CASSQDSNRETQYF
>TRBV28|-|TRBJ2-1
CASSPFPRERRLGEQFF
>TRBV29-1|TRBD2|TRBJ2-1
CSGDVTGTSVYNEQFF
>TRBV29-1|TRBD2|TRBJ2-1
CSVVPSGSRVEQFF
>TRBV7-2|-|TRBJ2-3
CASSYLRSEDTQYF
>TRBV15|-|TRBJ1-2
CATSRDRDRNYGYTF
>TRBV28|-|TRBJ2-3
CASSLPSGTSSTDTQYF
>TRBV5-1|-|TRBJ2-3
CASSLWGSSSTDTQYF
>TRBV25-1|-|TRBJ2-7
CASDSSISYEQYF
>TRBV12-3/TRBV12-4|-|TRBJ1-1
CASSRIRGMNTEAFF
>TRBV20-1|-|TRBJ1-1
CSAAQGLNTEAFF
>TRBV20-1|TRBD2|TRBJ2-7
CSARDWSGGGEQYF
>TRBV27|-|TRBJ1-1
CASSFTGMNTEAFF
>TRBV11-2|-|TRBJ2-3
CASSSGTEYSTDTQYF